The next 14 T cell receptor beta chains were all read from a single sample in a study of blood T cells in healthy people across ages. Next came a second PCR, run for about 7 to 11 cycles, which used a sample-barcoded 5' primer along with a J-beta primer mix. In TCRdb, the 5' RACE reads were re-called with MiXCR into one record per CDR3 protein. The data contain about 1,500,000 distinct CDR3 sequences, under 30% of them singletons. Sequencing was carried out using blood. The source of these receptors is a woman in her 30s in good health.

The chain uses TRBV5-1 and TRBJ2-3; 7 bases match TRBD2. Germline V gives CDR1 SGHRS, CDR2 YFSETQ. The CDR3 has 16 amino acids. V gave up 7 bases and J gave up 4 bases; unmatched junction bases: 15. For the CDR3, the DNA is TGCGCCAGCCGGTCCGTTTGGGGGGGAGGAGCAGATACGCAGTATTTT. Protein: CASRSVWGGGADTQYF.

The V and J genes are TRBV7-2 and TRBJ2-5; D possibly matches TRBD1 or TRBD2 (6 bases each). The V end was cut by 5 bases, the J end by 5 bases, with 18 bases between. The CDR3 has 15 amino acids. The germline V gene encodes CDR1 SGHTA and CDR2 FQGNSA. CDR3: CASSPTTGAGETQYF. CDR3 coding DNA: TGTGCCAGCAGCCCAACCACGGGGGCAGGGGAGACCCAGTACTTC.

The gene calls are TRBV20-1 and TRBJ2-3; D gene unclear. CDR1 and CDR2 from the germline V gene are DFQATT and SNEGSKA (reference sequence). Trimming took off 1 base at V and 9 bases at J, with 14 bases between the two ends. The CDR3 runs 13 residues. The CDR3 DNA follows: TGCAGTGCTAGAGTGGCTACCAGTTTGACGCAGTATTTT. Residues: CSARVATSLTQYF.

The J gene is TRBJ2-7, the V gene TRBV24-1; D remains ambiguous. Looked up from germline, CDR1 is KGHDR and CDR2 is SFDVKD. The germline V and J ends were trimmed by 4 bases and 0 bases, with 6 bases remaining between them. The CDR3 runs 13 residues. The CDR3 sequence: CATSDGFSYEQYF. DNA of the CDR3: TGTGCCACCAGTGACGGTTTCTCCTACGAGCAGTACTTC.

The genes are TRBV2 and TRBJ2-1; 11 positions agree with TRBD2. With 1 base clipped from V and 7 bases from J, the junction kept 6 bases outside the gene matches. Looked up from germline, CDR1 is SNHLY and CDR2 is FYNNEI. The CDR3 covers 16 residues. The CDR3, as DNA: TGTGCCAGCAGTGAAGGCCTAGCGGGGGGAGGGAATGAGCAGTTCTTC. Its translation: CASSEGLAGGGNEQFF.

This clonotype was counted at least ten times. The gene calls are TRBV10-3 and TRBJ1-4; 7 bases are a match to TRBD1. J was trimmed by 7 bases and V by 2 bases; bases with no gene match: 7. CDR1 is ENHRY, CDR2 SYGVKD, per germline. The CDR3 spans 15 residues. In nucleotides, the CDR3 is TGTGCCATCAGTGAGCCGGACAGGCCGGGTGAAAAACTGTTTTTT. Its protein product is CAISEPDRPGEKLFF.

In its sample, this clonotype was seen a few times. V gene TRBV20-1 combines with J gene TRBJ2-1; tentatively, D is TRBD2 (6 bases). This CDR3 comprises 13 residues. Looked up from germline, CDR1 is DFQATT and CDR2 is SNEGSKA (reference sequence). Between the trimmed V and J ends, which lost 1 base and 10 bases, there was a span of 14 bases. The CDR3 DNA is TGCAGTGCTAGAGTTAGGACCAGCGGGGAGCAGTTCTTC. The encoded protein is CSARVRTSGEQFF.

V is TRBV4-3 and J is TRBJ2-3; perhaps TRBD1 as D (6 bases). Trimming stripped 1 base from V and 1 base from J, with 12 bases between. Germline loops: CDR1 LGHNA, CDR2 YSLEER. The CDR3 runs 16 residues. The CDR3 nucleotides read TGCGCCAGCAGCCAAGTAGGACAGCCTGGCACAGATACGCAGTATTTT. The encoded protein is CASSQVGQPGTDTQYF.

In the case of this clonotype: An end of the junction does not agree with germline; a read error may underlie this. The chain carries TRBV6-5 and TRBJ2-3; D remains unclear. Germline loops: CDR1 MNHEY, CDR2 SVGAGI. The CDR3 runs to 15 residues. The CDR3 spells CGSSYSTGRTDTQYF. The CDR3 DNA reads as TGTGGCAGCAGTTACTCAACTGGGCGCACAGATACGCAGTATTTT.

This clonotype was seen many times. The chain employs TRBV5-1 and TRBJ2-1, with D perhaps matching TRBD1 (5 bases). This CDR3 is 15 amino acids long. V lost 0 bases to trimming and J lost 8 bases, with 15 bases between them. The V gene's germline CDR1 is SGHRS and CDR2 YFSETQ. In DNA, the CDR3 is TGCGCCAGCAGCTTGGCAGGGAAGAGCAGCGATGAGCAGTTCTTC. Its protein product is CASSLAGKSSDEQFF.

In its sample, this clonotype was seen once. The rearrangement uses TRBV20-1 and TRBJ1-5, with TRBD1 matching over 7 bases. CDR1 and CDR2 from the germline V gene are DFQATT and SNEGSKA (reference sequence). The V and J ends lost 6 bases and 1 base, in that order; junction bases with no gene match: 9. This CDR3 comprises 15 residues. The chain's CDR3 is CSARTGLGSNQPQHF. The CDR3 coding sequence is TGCAGTGCGAGGACAGGCCTTGGGAGCAATCAGCCCCAGCATTTT.

This clonotype was counted many times. The chain employs TRBV5-1 and TRBJ1-1, with 8 bases matching TRBD1. CDR1 is SGHRS and CDR2 is YFSETQ in the germline V gene. The CDR3 consists of 17 residues. V dropped 3 bases and J dropped 0; count of bases not matched to a gene: 10. The CDR3 coding sequence is TGCGCCAGCAGCTGGGCGGAGACAGGGGCCGTGAACACTGAAGCTTTCTTT. The encoded protein is CASSWAETGAVNTEAFF.

This clonotype occurred many times. The V and J genes are TRBV4-1 and TRBJ2-7; no clear D. Per germline, CDR1 MGHRA and CDR2 YSYEKL. The CDR3 extends over 13 amino acids. Trimming took 3 bases from V and 4 from J, leaving 10 bases between them. The CDR3 nucleotides read TGCGCCAGCAGCCAGGAGTGGAGTTACGAGCAGTACTTC. Its protein product is CASSQEWSYEQYF.

V usage is TRBV10-3 and J usage is TRBJ2-4, with 10 bases that match TRBD2. The end of the DNA is better explained by TRBJ2-7, so the J call may be wrong. This CDR3 has 15 amino acids. CDR1 and CDR2 (germline): ENHRY, SYGVKD. In nucleotides, the CDR3 is TGTGCCATCAGTGAGGGGCTAGCGGGAGCCCACGAGCAGTACTTC. Its translation is CAISEGLAGAHEQYF.